The rows below give T cell receptor beta chains drawn from one sample of a study of blood T cell repertoires in COVID-19. Some clones are missing from TCRdb's copy, which holds only in-frame ones; the method was immunoSEQ multiplex PCR. The sample comprises 150,000 to 200,000 clones, less than 85% of which are singletons, and 8.1% rests with the top ten. The sequenced sample was peripheral blood. The receptor set was obtained from a woman aged 60-70 years with COVID-19, enrolled during active disease. Both conserved end residues are part of each CDR3. Fields, in order: V gene, D gene, clone size, J gene, CDR3 DNA, CDR3 protein. A D gene is named only where the DNA matches it firmly. The size field is filled for only some rows; it gives once, few, many or a size class.

v_gene: TRBV7-3; d_gene: TRBD2; abundance: few; j_gene: TRBJ2-1; CDR3nt: TGTGCCAGCAGCTCGCCAGCGGCAACCGGGACTAGCTCCTACAATGAGCAGTTCTTC; CDR3aa: CASSSPAATGTSSYNEQFF
v_gene: TRBV28; d_gene: TRBD1; abundance: .; j_gene: TRBJ2-7; CDR3nt: TGTGCCAGCAGCCCGGACAGGGGACCAAACTACGAGCAGTACTTC; CDR3aa: CASSPDRGPNYEQYF
v_gene: TRBV28; d_gene: .; abundance: .; j_gene: TRBJ1-5; CDR3nt: TGTGCCAGCAGCCCCAGGGGTGAGAGCAATCAGCCCCAGCATTTT; CDR3aa: CASSPRGESNQPQHF
v_gene: TRBV7-3; d_gene: TRBD1; abundance: .; j_gene: TRBJ2-5; CDR3nt: TGTGCCAGCAGCTTAACGTGGGGGGACAGGGAGACCCAGTACTTC; CDR3aa: CASSLTWGDRETQYF
v_gene: TRBV28; d_gene: TRBD1; abundance: .; j_gene: TRBJ1-1; CDR3nt: TGTGCCAGCAGTGGACAGGGAATCACTGAAGCTTTCTTT; CDR3aa: CASSGQGITEAFF
v_gene: TRBV7-9; d_gene: TRBD1; abundance: .; j_gene: TRBJ2-1; CDR3nt: TGTGCCAGCAGCGCTCGGACAGGCGGTGGAGATGAGCAGTTCTTC; CDR3aa: CASSARTGGGDEQFF
v_gene: TRBV28; d_gene: TRBD1; abundance: .; j_gene: TRBJ1-5; CDR3nt: TGTGCCAGCAGTCATGCCGGGACAGGGTTTCAGCCCCAGCATTTT; CDR3aa: CASSHAGTGFQPQHF
v_gene: TRBV9; d_gene: TRBD2; abundance: .; j_gene: TRBJ2-3; CDR3nt: TGTGCCAGCAGCCCTGAAGCGGGGGGGCCACTGGAGACAGATACGCAGTATTTT; CDR3aa: CASSPEAGGPLETDTQYF
v_gene: TRBV7-9; d_gene: TRBD1; abundance: .; j_gene: TRBJ2-2; CDR3nt: TGTGCCAGTAGGGGGCGCACCGGGGAGCTGTTTTTT; CDR3aa: CASRGRTGELFF
v_gene: TRBV2; d_gene: .; abundance: .; j_gene: TRBJ2-3; CDR3nt: TGTGCCAGCAGTGACCGCAGGGCTAGCACAGATACGCAGTATTTT; CDR3aa: CASSDRRASTDTQYF
v_gene: TRBV30; d_gene: .; abundance: .; j_gene: TRBJ1-5; CDR3nt: TGTGCCTGGCTATCCCCGGAGGGCTACTTAAATCAGCCCCAGCATTTT; CDR3aa: CAWLSPEGYLNQPQHF
v_gene: TRBV6-4; d_gene: .; abundance: .; j_gene: TRBJ2-1; CDR3nt: TGTGCCAGCAGTGAACGAGAGAATCCCCCCTACAATGAGCAGTTCTTC; CDR3aa: CASSERENPPYNEQFF
v_gene: TRBV5-1; d_gene: .; abundance: once; j_gene: TRBJ2-7; CDR3nt: TGCGCCAGCAGCTTGGCGGGCAGGGGGGAAATAGGCGAGCAGTACTTC; CDR3aa: CASSLAGRGEIGEQYF
v_gene: TRBV27; d_gene: .; abundance: .; j_gene: TRBJ1-4; CDR3nt: TGTGCCAGCAGTCCCACAGATACAGTAACCGAAAAACTGTTTTTT; CDR3aa: CASSPTDTVTEKLFF
v_gene: TRBV11-2; d_gene: TRBD2; abundance: .; j_gene: TRBJ2-1; CDR3nt: TGTGCCAGCAGCTCCCGAGGACTAGCGGGGCCGAGGGATGAGCAGTTCTTC; CDR3aa: CASSSRGLAGPRDEQFF
v_gene: TRBV7-2; d_gene: TRBD2; abundance: .; j_gene: TRBJ2-1; CDR3nt: TGTGCCAGCAGCTTAGAAGTAGCGGGCTCCTACAATGAGCAGTTCTTC; CDR3aa: CASSLEVAGSYNEQFF
v_gene: TRBV24-1; d_gene: TRBD2; abundance: .; j_gene: TRBJ2-1; CDR3nt: TGTGCCACCAGTGATCGGCTAGCGGGGGCTGATGAGCAGTTCTTC; CDR3aa: CATSDRLAGADEQFF
v_gene: TRBV5-4; d_gene: .; abundance: .; j_gene: TRBJ2-5; CDR3nt: TGTGCCAGCAGCTTGCCACAGGGCCGGGGGACCCAGTACTTC; CDR3aa: CASSLPQGRGTQYF
v_gene: TRBV7-2; d_gene: TRBD2; abundance: .; j_gene: TRBJ2-1; CDR3nt: TGTGCCAGCAGTACTAGCGGGAGAAGCTCCTACAATGAGCAGTTCTTC; CDR3aa: CASSTSGRSSYNEQFF
v_gene: TRBV2; d_gene: TRBD2; abundance: .; j_gene: TRBJ2-7; CDR3nt: TGTGCCAGCAGGAGACCGGGACTAGCGGGCATAAGCTACGAGCAGTACTTC; CDR3aa: CASRRPGLAGISYEQYF
v_gene: TRBV27; d_gene: .; abundance: .; j_gene: TRBJ1-2; CDR3nt: TGTGCCAGCAGTTTATCTCGACAGTCTATCTATGGCTACACCTTC; CDR3aa: CASSLSRQSIYGYTF
v_gene: TRBV5-1; d_gene: .; abundance: .; j_gene: TRBJ2-1; CDR3nt: TGCGCCAGCAGCCGTCGGGTCCTCCTCATTTCATCCTACAATGAGCAGTTCTTC; CDR3aa: CASSRRVLLISSYNEQFF
v_gene: TRBV10-3; d_gene: .; abundance: .; j_gene: TRBJ1-1; CDR3nt: TGTGCCATCACCCCCGCTAGGGGTGGGATCATGAACACTGAAGCTTTCTTT; CDR3aa: CAITPARGGIMNTEAFF
v_gene: TRBV4-1; d_gene: .; abundance: .; j_gene: TRBJ1-5; CDR3nt: TGCGCCAGCAGCCAAGATTTCGGACAGCCAAAGTTAAATCAGCCCCAGCATTTT; CDR3aa: CASSQDFGQPKLNQPQHF
v_gene: TRBV29-1; d_gene: TRBD1; abundance: .; j_gene: TRBJ2-5; CDR3nt: TGCAGCGTGGGACAGGGACCACAAGAGACCCAGTACTTC; CDR3aa: CSVGQGPQETQYF
v_gene: TRBV28; d_gene: .; abundance: .; j_gene: TRBJ2-7; CDR3nt: TGTGCCAGCAGGACAGGATCCCTCTACGAGCAGTACTTC; CDR3aa: CASRTGSLYEQYF
v_gene: TRBV9; d_gene: TRBD2; abundance: .; j_gene: TRBJ2-1; CDR3nt: TGTGCCAGCAGCTCTCGGACTAGCGGGAGGTATGAGCAGTTCTTC; CDR3aa: CASSSRTSGRYEQFF
v_gene: TRBV27; d_gene: TRBD2; abundance: .; j_gene: TRBJ2-1; CDR3nt: TGTGCCAGTGGACTAGCGGTAGACAATGAGCAGTTCTTC; CDR3aa: CASGLAVDNEQFF
v_gene: TRBV2; d_gene: TRBD1; abundance: .; j_gene: TRBJ1-5; CDR3nt: TGTGCCAGCAGGGGGACAGGGGGGGCTGGTCAGCCCCAGCATTTT; CDR3aa: CASRGTGGAGQPQHF
v_gene: TRBV7-2; d_gene: .; abundance: .; j_gene: TRBJ1-2; CDR3nt: TGTGCCAGCAGCTCCCGACAGAGCCCGGTGAGGGGCTACACCTTC; CDR3aa: CASSSRQSPVRGYTF
v_gene: TRBV7-2; d_gene: .; abundance: .; j_gene: TRBJ1-1; CDR3nt: TGTGCCAGCAGCTTAGTAGGGGATAGACAGGCTGAAGCTTTCTTT; CDR3aa: CASSLVGDRQAEAFF
v_gene: TRBV5-4; d_gene: TRBD1; abundance: .; j_gene: TRBJ2-2; CDR3nt: TGTGCCAGCACCAGTAGAGGGGACAGGGTTAGATCCGGGGAGCTGTTTTTT; CDR3aa: CASTSRGDRVRSGELFF
v_gene: TRBV5-6; d_gene: TRBD1; abundance: .; j_gene: TRBJ1-3; CDR3nt: TGTGCCAGCAGCTTGAACCCGAGGGGGCACTCTGGAAACACCATATATTTT; CDR3aa: CASSLNPRGHSGNTIYF
v_gene: TRBV11-2; d_gene: TRBD1; abundance: .; j_gene: TRBJ1-6; CDR3nt: TGTGCCAGCAGCTTTATGCGGGACAGGGCAAATTCACCCCTCCACTTT; CDR3aa: CASSFMRDRANSPLHF
v_gene: TRBV5-4; d_gene: .; abundance: .; j_gene: TRBJ2-2; CDR3nt: TGTGCCAGCACCCCGGGGAGAGTGAACACCGGGGAGCTGTTTTTT; CDR3aa: CASTPGRVNTGELFF
v_gene: TRBV28; d_gene: .; abundance: .; j_gene: TRBJ1-2; CDR3nt: TGTGCCAGCAGAGCCCCTAGGTTTGGCTATGGCTACACCTTC; CDR3aa: CASRAPRFGYGYTF
v_gene: TRBV15; d_gene: TRBD1; abundance: .; j_gene: TRBJ2-6; CDR3nt: TGTGCCACCAGCGCGAGACAGGGTCCTGGAGCCAACGTCCTGACTTTC; CDR3aa: CATSARQGPGANVLTF
v_gene: TRBV5-4; d_gene: TRBD2; abundance: .; j_gene: TRBJ2-1; CDR3nt: TGTGCCAGCAGCCCCCCGGGACTAGCGGCCTTGAATGAGCAGTTCTTC; CDR3aa: CASSPPGLAALNEQFF
v_gene: TRBV5-1; d_gene: .; abundance: .; j_gene: TRBJ1-4; CDR3nt: TGCGCCAGTAGCGAGGGTGTACCAACTAATGAAAAACTGTTTTTT; CDR3aa: CASSEGVPTNEKLFF
v_gene: TRBV6-5; d_gene: .; abundance: .; j_gene: TRBJ1-2; CDR3nt: TGTGCCAGCAATACCGGGGGGAATGATGGCTACACCTTC; CDR3aa: CASNTGGNDGYTF
v_gene: TRBV2; d_gene: .; abundance: .; j_gene: TRBJ1-5; CDR3nt: TGTGCCAGCAGTGCCATTCTTTCGGGGCCCCAGCATTTT; CDR3aa: CASSAILSGPQHF
v_gene: TRBV5-6; d_gene: .; abundance: .; j_gene: TRBJ1-1; CDR3nt: TGTGCCAGCAGCCAATTACAGGGAGCGAACACTGAAGCTTTCTTT; CDR3aa: CASSQLQGANTEAFF
v_gene: TRBV28; d_gene: TRBD1; abundance: few; j_gene: TRBJ1-5; CDR3nt: TGTGCCAGCAGGGGGACAGGGAATAATCAGCCCCAGCATTTT; CDR3aa: CASRGTGNNQPQHF
v_gene: TRBV3-1/TRBV3-2; d_gene: TRBD2; abundance: .; j_gene: TRBJ2-1; CDR3nt: TGTGCCAGCAGCCAAGAGGGACTAGCAAGAGCGGAGCAGTTCTTC; CDR3aa: CASSQEGLARAEQFF
v_gene: TRBV6-5; d_gene: TRBD1; abundance: .; j_gene: TRBJ1-4; CDR3nt: TGTGCCAGCAGGGATTGGGACAGGGGGCCTGAAAAACTGTTTTTT; CDR3aa: CASRDWDRGPEKLFF
v_gene: TRBV7-2; d_gene: TRBD1; abundance: once; j_gene: TRBJ2-1; CDR3nt: TGTGCCAGCAGCCCCAGAAGGGGGACAGCTACCAATGAGCAGTTCTTC; CDR3aa: CASSPRRGTATNEQFF
v_gene: TRBV7-2; d_gene: TRBD1; abundance: .; j_gene: TRBJ1-5; CDR3nt: TGTGCCAGCAGCTTAATCTTCGGACAGGGAATGCAGCCCCAGCATTTT; CDR3aa: CASSLIFGQGMQPQHF
v_gene: TRBV5-1; d_gene: .; abundance: .; j_gene: TRBJ2-7; CDR3nt: TGCGCCAGCAGCTCCCAGGGAGGATCCTACGAGCAGTACTTC; CDR3aa: CASSSQGGSYEQYF